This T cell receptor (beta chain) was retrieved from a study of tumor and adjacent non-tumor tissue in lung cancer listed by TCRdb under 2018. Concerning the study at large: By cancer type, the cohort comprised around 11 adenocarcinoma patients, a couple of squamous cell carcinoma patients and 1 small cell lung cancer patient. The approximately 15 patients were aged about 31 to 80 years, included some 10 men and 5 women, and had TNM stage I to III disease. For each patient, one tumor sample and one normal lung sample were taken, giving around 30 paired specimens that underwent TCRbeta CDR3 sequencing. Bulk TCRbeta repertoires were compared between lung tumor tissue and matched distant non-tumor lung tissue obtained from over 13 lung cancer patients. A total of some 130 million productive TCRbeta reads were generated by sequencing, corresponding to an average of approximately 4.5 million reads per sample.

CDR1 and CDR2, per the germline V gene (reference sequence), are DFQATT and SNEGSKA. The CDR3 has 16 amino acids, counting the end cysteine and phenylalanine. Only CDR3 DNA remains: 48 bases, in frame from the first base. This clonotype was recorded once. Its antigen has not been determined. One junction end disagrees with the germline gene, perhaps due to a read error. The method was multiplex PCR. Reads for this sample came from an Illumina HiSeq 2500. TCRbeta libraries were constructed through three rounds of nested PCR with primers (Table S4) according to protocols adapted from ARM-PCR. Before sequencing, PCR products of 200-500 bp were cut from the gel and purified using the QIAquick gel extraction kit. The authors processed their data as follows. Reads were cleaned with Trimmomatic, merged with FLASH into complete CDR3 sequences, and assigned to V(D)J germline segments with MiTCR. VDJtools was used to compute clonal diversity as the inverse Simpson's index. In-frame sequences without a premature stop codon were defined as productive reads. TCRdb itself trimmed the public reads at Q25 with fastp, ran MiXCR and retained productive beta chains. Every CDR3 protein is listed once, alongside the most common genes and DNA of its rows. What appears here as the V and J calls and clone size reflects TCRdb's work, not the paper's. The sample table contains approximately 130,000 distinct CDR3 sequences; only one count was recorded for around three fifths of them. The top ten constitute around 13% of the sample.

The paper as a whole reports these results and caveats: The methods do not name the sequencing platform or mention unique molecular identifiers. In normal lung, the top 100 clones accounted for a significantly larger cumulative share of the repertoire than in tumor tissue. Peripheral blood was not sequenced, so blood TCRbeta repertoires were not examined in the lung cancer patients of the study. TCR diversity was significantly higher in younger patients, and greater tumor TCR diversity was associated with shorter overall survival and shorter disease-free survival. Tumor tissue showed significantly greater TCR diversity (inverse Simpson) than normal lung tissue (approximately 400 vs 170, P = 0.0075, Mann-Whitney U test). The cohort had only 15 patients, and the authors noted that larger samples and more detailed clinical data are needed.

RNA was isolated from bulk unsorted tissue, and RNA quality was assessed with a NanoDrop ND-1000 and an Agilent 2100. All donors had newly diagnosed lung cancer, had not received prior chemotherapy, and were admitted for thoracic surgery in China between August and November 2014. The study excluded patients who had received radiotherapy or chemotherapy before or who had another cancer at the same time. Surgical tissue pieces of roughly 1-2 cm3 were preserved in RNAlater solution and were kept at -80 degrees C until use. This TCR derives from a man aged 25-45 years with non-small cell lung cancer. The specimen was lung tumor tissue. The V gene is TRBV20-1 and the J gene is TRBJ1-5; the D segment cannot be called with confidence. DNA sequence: TGCAGTGCTAGAGACGTCTTGGCGTATAGCAATCAGCCCCAGCTTTTT. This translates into CSARDVLAYSNQPQLF.